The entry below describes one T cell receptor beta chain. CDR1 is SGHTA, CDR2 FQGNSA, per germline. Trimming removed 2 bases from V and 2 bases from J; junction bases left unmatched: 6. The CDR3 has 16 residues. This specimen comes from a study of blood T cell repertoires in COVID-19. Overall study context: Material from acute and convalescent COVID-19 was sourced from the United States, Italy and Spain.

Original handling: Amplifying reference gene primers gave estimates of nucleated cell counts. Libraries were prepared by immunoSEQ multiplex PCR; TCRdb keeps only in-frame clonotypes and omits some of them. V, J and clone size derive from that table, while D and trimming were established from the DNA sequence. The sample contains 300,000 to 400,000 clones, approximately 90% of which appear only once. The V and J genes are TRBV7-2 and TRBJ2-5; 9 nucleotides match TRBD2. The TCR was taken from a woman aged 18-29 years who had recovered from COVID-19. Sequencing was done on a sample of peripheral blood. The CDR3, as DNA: TGTGCCAGCAGCTTAATCCCGGCGGGAGGGCAAGAGACCCAGTACTTC. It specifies CASSLIPAGGQETQYF.